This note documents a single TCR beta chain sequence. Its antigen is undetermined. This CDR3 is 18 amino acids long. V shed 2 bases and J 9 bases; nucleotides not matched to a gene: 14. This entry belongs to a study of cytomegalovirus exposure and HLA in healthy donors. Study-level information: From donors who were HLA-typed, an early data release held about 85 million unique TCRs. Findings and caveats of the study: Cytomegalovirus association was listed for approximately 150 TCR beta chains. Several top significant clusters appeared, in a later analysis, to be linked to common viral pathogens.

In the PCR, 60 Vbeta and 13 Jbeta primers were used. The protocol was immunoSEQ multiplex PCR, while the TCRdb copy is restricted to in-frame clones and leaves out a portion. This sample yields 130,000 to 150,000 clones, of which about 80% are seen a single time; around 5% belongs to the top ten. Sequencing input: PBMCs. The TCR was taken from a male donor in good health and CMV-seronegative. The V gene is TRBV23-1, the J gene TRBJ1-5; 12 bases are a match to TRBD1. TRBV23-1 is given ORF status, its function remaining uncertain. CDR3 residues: CASSQTPPGQGAYGPQHF. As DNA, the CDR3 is TGCGCCAGCAGTCAAACCCCCCCGGGACAGGGGGCTTATGGGCCCCAGCATTTT.